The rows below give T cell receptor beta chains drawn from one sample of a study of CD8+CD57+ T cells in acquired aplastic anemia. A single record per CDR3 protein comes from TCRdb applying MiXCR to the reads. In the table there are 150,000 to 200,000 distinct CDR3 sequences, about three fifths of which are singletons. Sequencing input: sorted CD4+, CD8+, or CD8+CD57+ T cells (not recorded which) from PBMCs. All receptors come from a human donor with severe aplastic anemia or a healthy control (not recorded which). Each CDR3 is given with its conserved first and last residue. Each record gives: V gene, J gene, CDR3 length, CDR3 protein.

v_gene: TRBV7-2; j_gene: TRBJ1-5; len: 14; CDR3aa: CASSPRQGNQPQHF
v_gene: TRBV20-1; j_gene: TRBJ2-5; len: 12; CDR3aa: CSVRGGAETQYF
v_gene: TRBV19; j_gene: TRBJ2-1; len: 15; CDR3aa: CASKEGDRASNEQFF
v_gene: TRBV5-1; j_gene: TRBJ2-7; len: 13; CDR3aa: CASSLFNGNEQYF
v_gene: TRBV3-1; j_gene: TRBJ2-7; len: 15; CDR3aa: CASSQGAGGGYEQYF
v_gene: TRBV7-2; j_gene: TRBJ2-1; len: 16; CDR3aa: CASSPSGGGAYNEQFF
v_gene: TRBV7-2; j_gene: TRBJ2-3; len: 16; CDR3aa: CASSRDSGRAGDTQYF
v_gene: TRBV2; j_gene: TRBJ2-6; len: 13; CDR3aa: CARGQGGANVLTF
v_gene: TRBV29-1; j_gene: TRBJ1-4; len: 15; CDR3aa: CSVEDWREGGEKLFF
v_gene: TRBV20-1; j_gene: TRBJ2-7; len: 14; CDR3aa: CSARSTGVPYEQYF
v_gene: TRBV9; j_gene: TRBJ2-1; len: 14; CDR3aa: CASSPQPGAGEQFF
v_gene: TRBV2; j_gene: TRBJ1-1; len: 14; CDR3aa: CASSVSTKDTEAFF
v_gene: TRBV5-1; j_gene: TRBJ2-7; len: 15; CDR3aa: CASSSRRTGFYEQYF
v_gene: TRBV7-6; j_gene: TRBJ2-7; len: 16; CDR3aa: CASSLAVQREPYEQYF
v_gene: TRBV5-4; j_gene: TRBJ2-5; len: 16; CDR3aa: CASSADRGPHQETQYF
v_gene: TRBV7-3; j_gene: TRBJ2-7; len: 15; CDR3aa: CASSQHRLAPNEQYF
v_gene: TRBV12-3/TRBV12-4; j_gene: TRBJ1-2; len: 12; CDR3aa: CASSAGGYGYTF
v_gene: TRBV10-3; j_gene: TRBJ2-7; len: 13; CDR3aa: CAARTEAGYEQYF
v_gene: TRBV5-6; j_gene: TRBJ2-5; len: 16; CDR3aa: CASSLVPGTGQETQYF
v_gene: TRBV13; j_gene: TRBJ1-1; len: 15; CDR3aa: CASSLGESGNTEAFF
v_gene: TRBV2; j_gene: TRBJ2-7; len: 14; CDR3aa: CASSRRERDYEQYF
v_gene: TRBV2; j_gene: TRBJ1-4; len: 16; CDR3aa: CASSEGDRGLGEKLFF
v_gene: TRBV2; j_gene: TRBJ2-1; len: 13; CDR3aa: CASRNGTGVEQFF
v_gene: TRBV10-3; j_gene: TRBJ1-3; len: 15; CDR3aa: CAISDQTETGNTIYF
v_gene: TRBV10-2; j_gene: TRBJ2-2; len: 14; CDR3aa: CASTGQGNTGELFF
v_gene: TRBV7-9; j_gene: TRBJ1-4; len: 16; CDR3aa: CASSSQGGGTNEKLFF
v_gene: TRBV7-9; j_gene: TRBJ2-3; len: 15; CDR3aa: CASSSPGTSADTQYF
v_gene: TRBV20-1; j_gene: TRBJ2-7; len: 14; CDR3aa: CSATRGQGSYEQYF
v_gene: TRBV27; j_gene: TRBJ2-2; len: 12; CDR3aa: CASSFGTGELFF